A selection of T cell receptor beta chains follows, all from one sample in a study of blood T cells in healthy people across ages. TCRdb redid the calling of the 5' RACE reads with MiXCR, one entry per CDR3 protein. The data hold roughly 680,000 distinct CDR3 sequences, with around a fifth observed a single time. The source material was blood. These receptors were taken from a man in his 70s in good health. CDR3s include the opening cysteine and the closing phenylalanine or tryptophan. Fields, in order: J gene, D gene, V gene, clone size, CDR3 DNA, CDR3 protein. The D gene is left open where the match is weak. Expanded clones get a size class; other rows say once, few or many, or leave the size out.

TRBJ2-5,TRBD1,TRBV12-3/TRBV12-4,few,TGTGCCAGCAGTCGACAGGGCGTGACCCAGTACTTC,CASSRQGVTQYF
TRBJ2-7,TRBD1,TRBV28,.,TGTGCCAGCAGTTTAACAGGGGTATTCTACGAGCAGTACTTC,CASSLTGVFYEQYF
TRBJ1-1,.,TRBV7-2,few,TGTGCCAGCAGCTTACTCGGGGCGGGGAACACTGAAGCTTTCTTT,CASSLLGAGNTEAFF
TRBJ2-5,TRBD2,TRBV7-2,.,TGTGCCAGCAGCTTTGGGACTAATTCGCAAGAGACCCAGTACTTC,CASSFGTNSQETQYF
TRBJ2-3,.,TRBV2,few,TGTGCCAGCAGTGCCCAGGGTTCTAGCAATCAGCCCCAGTATTTT,CASSAQGSSNQPQYF
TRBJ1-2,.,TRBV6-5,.,TGTGCCAGCAGTTACTGGGCAGATGAACTTTATGGCTACACCTTC,CASSYWADELYGYTF
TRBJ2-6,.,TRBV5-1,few,TGCGCCAGCAGCTTGTTTAGCTCTGGGGCCAACGTCCTGACTTTC,CASSLFSSGANVLTF
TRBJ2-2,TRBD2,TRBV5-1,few,TGCGCCAGCAGCGGGGGATCCTTAGCGGGAGGAAACACCGGGGAGCTGTTTTTT,CASSGGSLAGGNTGELFF
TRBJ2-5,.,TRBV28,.,TGTGCCAGCGGTTGGAGGCAGACCCAGTACTTC,CASGWRQTQYF
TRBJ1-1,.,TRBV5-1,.,TGCGCCAGCAGCCAGGGGACGCAGGGCACTGAAGCTTTCTTT,CASSQGTQGTEAFF
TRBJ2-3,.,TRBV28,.,TGTGCCAGCAGCCGAACAGGGGGGGAGGTTACGCAGTATTTT,CASSRTGGEVTQYF
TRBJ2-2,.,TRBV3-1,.,TGTGCCAGCAGCCCCAAAAGGATGGTGAACACCGGGGAGCTGTTTTTT,CASSPKRMVNTGELFF
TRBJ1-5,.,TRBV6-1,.,TGTGCCAGCAGCAAAGATTATAGCAATCAGCCCCAGCATTTT,CASSKDYSNQPQHF
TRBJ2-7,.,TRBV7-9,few,TGTGCCAGCAGCTTAGGAGCAGGGACTGAGCAGTACTTC,CASSLGAGTEQYF
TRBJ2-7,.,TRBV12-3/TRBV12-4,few,TGTGCCAGCAGTTCCACCGCGGAAGCGCAGTACTTC,CASSSTAEAQYF
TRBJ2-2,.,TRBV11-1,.,TGTGCCAGCAGCTTAGCGGGGATTCACATCGGGGAGCTGTTTTTT,CASSLAGIHIGELFF
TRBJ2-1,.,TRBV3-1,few,TGTGCCAGCAGCCAAGATGGCGCCGGTGAGCAGTTCTTC,CASSQDGAGEQFF
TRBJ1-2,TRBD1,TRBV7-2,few,TGTGCCAGCAGCTCCCAACAGGGGAAGAACTATGGCTACACCTTC,CASSSQQGKNYGYTF
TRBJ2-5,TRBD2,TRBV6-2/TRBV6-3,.,TGTGCCAGCAGTTACGGTGGACTAGCGGGAGAGACCCAGTACTTC,CASSYGGLAGETQYF
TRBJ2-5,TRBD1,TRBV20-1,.,TGCAGTGCTGGACAGGAGCGGTCTCAAGAGACCCAGTACTTC,CSAGQERSQETQYF
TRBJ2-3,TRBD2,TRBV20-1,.,TGCAGTGCCCAAGTAGCGGGGAGGAGAGATACGCAGTATTTT,CSAQVAGRRDTQYF
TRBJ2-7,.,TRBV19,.,TGTGCCGCCTCTTTTGTGACAACCTACGAGCAGTACTTC,CAASFVTTYEQYF
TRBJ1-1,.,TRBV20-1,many,TGCAGTGCTAGGGGACGTAGGGGGTCCAAGGAAGCTTTCTTT,CSARGRRGSKEAFF
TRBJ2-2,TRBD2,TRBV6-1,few,TGTGCCAGCAATAGACTAGCGGGAGTGACCGGGGAGCTGTTTTTT,CASNRLAGVTGELFF